This T cell receptor beta chain was observed in a study of technical replicates of blood from several donors. Some clones are missing from TCRdb's copy, which holds only in-frame ones; the method was immunoSEQ multiplex PCR. The sample carries under 85,000 clones, roughly 97% recorded once. There are 18 residues in the CDR3. The ends were cut back, 0 bases at V and 3 bases at J, with 20 bases in the middle. The germline CDR1 and CDR2 sequences are GTSNPN and SVGIG (reference sequence). This rearrangement joins TRBV30 to TRBJ1-4; D not resolved. The sequence derives from a human donor in good health. The sequenced material came from T cells isolated from PBMCs. CDR3 region: CAWSVLFLGGLPNEKLFF. CDR3 coding DNA: TGTGCCTGGAGTGTACTATTCTTGGGCGGGCTGCCTAATGAAAAACTGTTTTTT. The variable domain in full, with the rest retrieved from reference TRBV30 and TRBJ1-4, is SQTIHQWPATLVQPVGSPLSLECTVEGTSNPNLYWYRQAAGRGLQLLFYSVGIGQISSEVPQNLSASRPQDRQFILSSKKLLLSDSGFYLCAWSVLFLGGLPNEKLFFGSGTQLSVL.